This T cell receptor (beta chain) came from a study of vaccination and CD4 T cells after COVID-19. Of note for this clonotype: Its target is not known.

Scientists ran DNA taken from cultured CD4+ T cells through the Oncomine TCR Beta short-read assay for sequencing. TCRdb redid the calling of the PCR reads with MiXCR, one entry per CDR3 protein. The sample lists about 20,000 distinct CDR3 sequences, 40% occurring once. CDR3 size: 16 residues. After removal of 6 bases from V and 4 bases from J, the junction contained 13 bases not matched to a gene. Germline V CDR1 and CDR2: MNHEY, SVGEGT. The treatment: approximately 11-day PBMC culture with coronavirus spike peptide pools or control peptides (ViraFEST assay). This TCR came from a human donor who had recovered from COVID-19. Sequencing was performed on CD4+ T cells from blood, cultured in vitro, taken after SARS-CoV-2 vaccination. The chain links TRBV6-2 or TRBV6-3 to TRBJ1-2; 8 bases align to TRBD1. CDR3 DNA sequence: TGTGCCAGCAGATATCAGGGGGCGCGCAGACCCTATGGCTACACCTTC. It specifies CASRYQGARRPYGYTF.